A selection of T cell receptor beta chains follows, all from one sample in a study of cytomegalovirus exposure and HLA in healthy donors. Some clones are missing from TCRdb's copy, which holds only in-frame ones; the method was immunoSEQ multiplex PCR. The repertoire consists of 150,000 or so clones, with around three quarters occurring once and the leading ten covering under 4%. Sequences were obtained from PBMCs. These receptors were obtained from a woman aged 40 to 50 in good health and CMV-seronegative. Each CDR3 is given with its conserved first and last residue. A D gene is named only where the DNA matches it firmly. Some rows have no size entry. The others give once, few or many, or a class for an expanded clone.

>NA|TRBV9|16|TRBJ2-3|NA
CASSVGWQGGTDTQYF
TGTGCCAGCAGCGTAGGTTGGCAGGGTGGCACAGATACGCAGTATTTT
>NA|TRBV9|15|TRBJ1-2|TRBD1
CASSVGGQGNYGYTF
TGTGCCAGCAGCGTAGGGGGACAGGGGAACTATGGCTACACCTTC
>NA|TRBV5-1|16|TRBJ1-2|TRBD1
CASSLAPGQSNYGYTF
TGCGCCAGCAGCTTGGCCCCGGGACAGAGTAACTATGGCTACACCTTC
>few|TRBV6-5|14|TRBJ1-1|TRBD1
CASTDRGVNTEAFF
TGTGCCAGCACCGACAGGGGCGTGAACACTGAAGCTTTCTTT
>few|TRBV9|19|TRBJ2-3|NA
CASSAPNREQGPTLNTQYF
TGTGCCAGCAGCGCCCCCAACAGAGAACAGGGCCCCACCTTGAATACGCAGTATTTT
>NA|TRBV5-1|18|TRBJ2-7|NA
CASSSTSRSGGPLSEQYF
TGCGCCAGCAGCTCTACCAGCAGATCCGGGGGGCCCCTCTCCGAGCAGTACTTC
>NA|TRBV9|14|TRBJ1-6|NA
CASSVAGVNSPLHF
TGTGCCAGCAGCGTAGCCGGGGTTAATTCACCCCTCCACTTT
>NA|TRBV27|15|TRBJ2-7|NA
CASSLSQGGWHEQYF
TGTGCCAGCAGTTTATCCCAGGGGGGTTGGCACGAGCAGTACTTC
>NA|TRBV5-1|15|TRBJ2-5|TRBD2
CASSLNPSGEETQYF
TGCGCCAGCAGCTTGAACCCTAGCGGGGAAGAGACCCAGTACTTC
>NA|TRBV2|15|TRBJ1-4|TRBD1
CASSGDRGSLEKLFF
TGTGCCAGCAGTGGGGACAGGGGGTCCCTAGAAAAACTGTTTTTT
>few|TRBV2|15|TRBJ1-3|NA
CASSDRGLTGNTIYF
TGTGCCAGCAGTGACCGAGGACTTACTGGAAACACCATATATTTT
>NA|TRBV7-9|13|TRBJ1-1|NA
CASRNFRGTEAFF
TGTGCCAGCAGGAATTTCCGAGGAACTGAAGCTTTCTTT
>NA|TRBV7-6|14|TRBJ2-7|NA
CASPGRPLHYEQYF
TGTGCCAGCCCGGGGAGGCCCCTTCACTACGAGCAGTACTTC
>once|TRBV18|12|TRBJ1-2|TRBD1
CASSPDRDGYTF
TGTGCCAGCTCACCAGACAGGGATGGCTACACCTTC
>NA|TRBV10-1|14|TRBJ1-3|TRBD1
CAITGGIFGNTIYF
TGCGCCATCACAGGGGGGATATTCGGAAACACCATATATTTT
>NA|TRBV7-9|13|TRBJ1-5|TRBD1
CASTQDRGQPQHF
TGTGCCAGCACCCAGGACAGGGGACAGCCCCAGCATTTT
>NA|TRBV7-6|13|TRBJ1-2|TRBD1
CASSSGGFYGYTF
TGTGCCAGCAGCTCAGGGGGCTTCTATGGCTACACCTTC
>few|TRBV5-4|12|TRBJ2-7|NA
CASSSGPYEQYF
TGTGCCAGCAGCTCCGGTCCCTACGAGCAGTACTTC
>once|TRBV7-9|12|TRBJ2-7|TRBD2
CSSRGDSYEQYF
TGTTCCAGCCGGGGGGATTCCTACGAGCAGTACTTC
>NA|TRBV10-3|13|TRBJ1-1|NA
CAISETGNTEAFF
TGTGCTATCAGTGAGACAGGGAACACTGAAGCTTTCTTT
>NA|TRBV4-2|17|TRBJ1-2|NA
CASSQDRGGQANYGYTF
TGTGCCAGCAGCCAAGATAGGGGAGGCCAGGCGAACTATGGCTACACCTTC
>NA|TRBV7-9|15|TRBJ1-4|TRBD1
CASSSITGGGEKLFF
TGTGCCAGCAGCTCGATTACAGGGGGCGGCGAAAAACTGTTTTTT
>NA|TRBV4-2|18|TRBJ2-3|TRBD2
CASSRDVPLAGDPDTQYF
TGTGCCAGCAGCCGAGACGTGCCACTAGCGGGGGACCCAGATACGCAGTATTTT
>NA|TRBV10-3|17|TRBJ2-1|TRBD2
CAISASGVAGIYNEQFF
TGTGCCATCAGTGCCTCAGGGGTAGCGGGGATCTACAATGAGCAGTTCTTC
>NA|TRBV18|18|TRBJ1-1|TRBD1
CASSPIQVGQGTNTEAFF
TGTGCCAGCTCACCAATACAAGTAGGACAGGGGACGAACACTGAAGCTTTCTTT
>NA|TRBV7-2|17|TRBJ2-5|TRBD1
CASSLHPGGFFQETQYF
TGTGCCAGCAGCTTGCACCCAGGGGGCTTCTTCCAAGAGACCCAGTACTTC
>NA|TRBV19|13|TRBJ1-4|NA
CASSNGVWEKLFF
TGTGCCAGTAGTAACGGGGTATGGGAAAAACTGTTTTTT
>NA|TRBV7-9|12|TRBJ2-5|NA
CASQGYQETQYF
TGTGCCAGCCAGGGGTACCAAGAGACCCAGTACTTC
>NA|TRBV5-6|18|TRBJ2-6|NA
CASSLVGRRLSGANVLTF
TGTGCCAGCAGCTTGGTGGGGAGGAGGTTATCCGGGGCCAACGTCCTGACTTTC
>NA|TRBV10-3|13|TRBJ1-3|NA
CAIVRSPGNTIYF
TGTGCCATCGTACGTAGCCCCGGAAACACCATATATTTT
>NA|TRBV19|16|TRBJ2-5|TRBD2
CASRIAGGPVEETQYF
TGTGCCAGTCGCATCGCGGGGGGGCCTGTAGAAGAGACCCAGTACTTC
>NA|TRBV27|17|TRBJ2-2|TRBD2
CASSLRSGGRNTGELFF
TGTGCCAGCAGTTTACGTAGCGGGGGGAGAAACACCGGGGAGCTGTTTTTT
>once|TRBV7-8|18|TRBJ2-3|TRBD2
CASSLPRRLAGGTDTQYF
TGTGCCAGCAGCTTACCCCGAAGACTAGCGGGGGGCACAGATACGCAGTATTTT
>NA|TRBV5-1|15|TRBJ1-5|NA
CASSLAPGSNQPQHF
TGCGCCAGCAGCTTGGCCCCAGGGAGCAATCAGCCCCAGCATTTT
>NA|TRBV28|17|TRBJ1-2|TRBD1
CASSPGRVGTGGEGYTF
TGTGCCAGCAGCCCGGGTCGGGTAGGGACAGGGGGCGAAGGCTACACCTTC
>NA|TRBV7-9|15|TRBJ2-2|TRBD1
CASSARDRGRRELFF
TGTGCCAGCAGCGCCCGGGACAGGGGTCGCCGGGAGCTGTTTTTT
>NA|TRBV25-1|13|TRBJ2-1|NA
CASQIANSYEQFF
TGTGCCAGCCAGATCGCAAACAGCTATGAGCAGTTCTTC
>NA|TRBV28|14|TRBJ1-1|TRBD1
CASRLSGGNTEAFF
TGTGCCAGCAGGCTGTCAGGGGGGAACACTGAAGCTTTCTTT
>few|TRBV5-1|18|TRBJ1-3|TRBD1
CASSHFSPLQGFGNTIYF
TGCGCCAGCAGCCATTTTTCCCCCCTACAGGGGTTTGGAAACACCATATATTTT
>NA|TRBV6-5|14|TRBJ2-7|TRBD1
CASTSTGGAYEQYF
TGTGCCAGCACCTCGACAGGGGGCGCATACGAGCAGTACTTC
>few|TRBV6-5|15|TRBJ1-2|TRBD1
CASSGRGRGNYGYTF
TGTGCCAGCAGTGGTCGCGGCAGGGGGAACTATGGCTACACCTTC
>NA|TRBV9|17|TRBJ2-2|TRBD1
CASSVLSGTAPTGELFF
TGTGCCAGCAGCGTATTGTCCGGGACAGCCCCCACCGGGGAGCTGTTTTTT
>NA|TRBV6-1|14|TRBJ1-3|NA
CASAGGPGSNTIYF
TGTGCCAGCGCAGGCGGGCCCGGGTCAAACACCATATATTTT
>NA|TRBV27|15|TRBJ1-5|NA
CASSLWGLGNQPQHF
TGTGCCAGCAGTTTATGGGGGCTGGGCAATCAGCCCCAGCATTTT
>NA|TRBV5-4|13|TRBJ1-2|TRBD1
CASRGQGISGYTF
TGTGCCAGCAGGGGACAGGGGATTTCTGGCTACACCTTC
>NA|TRBV2|12|TRBJ1-2|NA
CAGARSNYGYTF
TGTGCCGGAGCAAGGTCAAACTATGGCTACACCTTC
>NA|TRBV6-1|11|TRBJ1-6|NA
CASSSRGSLHF
TGTGCCAGCAGTTCGCGGGGATCCCTCCACTTT
>NA|TRBV4-2|15|TRBJ2-7|TRBD2
CASSQDGGGRGEQYF
TGTGCCAGCAGCCAAGACGGCGGGGGTCGGGGCGAGCAGTACTTC
>NA|TRBV5-1|15|TRBJ2-3|NA
CASSLEVASTDTQYF
TGCGCCAGCAGCTTGGAGGTAGCGAGCACAGATACGCAGTATTTT
>NA|TRBV6-5|13|TRBJ1-6|NA
CASTRDSNSPLHF
TGTGCCAGCACCCGGGATTCTAATTCACCCCTCCACTTT
>NA|TRBV5-1|15|TRBJ2-7|NA
CASSLRYGDSYEQYF
TGCGCCAGCAGCTTGCGTTACGGGGACTCCTACGAGCAGTACTTC
>once|TRBV6-5|13|TRBJ1-2|NA
CASSSGTFYGYTF
TGTGCCAGCAGTTCCGGGACATTTTATGGCTACACCTTC
>NA|TRBV4-1|15|TRBJ1-1|TRBD1
CASSHPGTANTEAFF
TGCGCCAGCAGCCACCCCGGGACAGCGAACACTGAAGCTTTCTTT
>once|TRBV19|17|TRBJ2-1|TRBD2
CASSMVTSGGIYNEQFF
TGTGCCAGTAGTATGGTGACTAGCGGGGGGATCTACAATGAGCAGTTCTTC
>NA|TRBV7-9|17|TRBJ2-3|TRBD2
CASSPKPVAGNTDTQYF
TGTGCCAGCAGCCCAAAACCTGTAGCGGGTAACACAGATACGCAGTATTTT